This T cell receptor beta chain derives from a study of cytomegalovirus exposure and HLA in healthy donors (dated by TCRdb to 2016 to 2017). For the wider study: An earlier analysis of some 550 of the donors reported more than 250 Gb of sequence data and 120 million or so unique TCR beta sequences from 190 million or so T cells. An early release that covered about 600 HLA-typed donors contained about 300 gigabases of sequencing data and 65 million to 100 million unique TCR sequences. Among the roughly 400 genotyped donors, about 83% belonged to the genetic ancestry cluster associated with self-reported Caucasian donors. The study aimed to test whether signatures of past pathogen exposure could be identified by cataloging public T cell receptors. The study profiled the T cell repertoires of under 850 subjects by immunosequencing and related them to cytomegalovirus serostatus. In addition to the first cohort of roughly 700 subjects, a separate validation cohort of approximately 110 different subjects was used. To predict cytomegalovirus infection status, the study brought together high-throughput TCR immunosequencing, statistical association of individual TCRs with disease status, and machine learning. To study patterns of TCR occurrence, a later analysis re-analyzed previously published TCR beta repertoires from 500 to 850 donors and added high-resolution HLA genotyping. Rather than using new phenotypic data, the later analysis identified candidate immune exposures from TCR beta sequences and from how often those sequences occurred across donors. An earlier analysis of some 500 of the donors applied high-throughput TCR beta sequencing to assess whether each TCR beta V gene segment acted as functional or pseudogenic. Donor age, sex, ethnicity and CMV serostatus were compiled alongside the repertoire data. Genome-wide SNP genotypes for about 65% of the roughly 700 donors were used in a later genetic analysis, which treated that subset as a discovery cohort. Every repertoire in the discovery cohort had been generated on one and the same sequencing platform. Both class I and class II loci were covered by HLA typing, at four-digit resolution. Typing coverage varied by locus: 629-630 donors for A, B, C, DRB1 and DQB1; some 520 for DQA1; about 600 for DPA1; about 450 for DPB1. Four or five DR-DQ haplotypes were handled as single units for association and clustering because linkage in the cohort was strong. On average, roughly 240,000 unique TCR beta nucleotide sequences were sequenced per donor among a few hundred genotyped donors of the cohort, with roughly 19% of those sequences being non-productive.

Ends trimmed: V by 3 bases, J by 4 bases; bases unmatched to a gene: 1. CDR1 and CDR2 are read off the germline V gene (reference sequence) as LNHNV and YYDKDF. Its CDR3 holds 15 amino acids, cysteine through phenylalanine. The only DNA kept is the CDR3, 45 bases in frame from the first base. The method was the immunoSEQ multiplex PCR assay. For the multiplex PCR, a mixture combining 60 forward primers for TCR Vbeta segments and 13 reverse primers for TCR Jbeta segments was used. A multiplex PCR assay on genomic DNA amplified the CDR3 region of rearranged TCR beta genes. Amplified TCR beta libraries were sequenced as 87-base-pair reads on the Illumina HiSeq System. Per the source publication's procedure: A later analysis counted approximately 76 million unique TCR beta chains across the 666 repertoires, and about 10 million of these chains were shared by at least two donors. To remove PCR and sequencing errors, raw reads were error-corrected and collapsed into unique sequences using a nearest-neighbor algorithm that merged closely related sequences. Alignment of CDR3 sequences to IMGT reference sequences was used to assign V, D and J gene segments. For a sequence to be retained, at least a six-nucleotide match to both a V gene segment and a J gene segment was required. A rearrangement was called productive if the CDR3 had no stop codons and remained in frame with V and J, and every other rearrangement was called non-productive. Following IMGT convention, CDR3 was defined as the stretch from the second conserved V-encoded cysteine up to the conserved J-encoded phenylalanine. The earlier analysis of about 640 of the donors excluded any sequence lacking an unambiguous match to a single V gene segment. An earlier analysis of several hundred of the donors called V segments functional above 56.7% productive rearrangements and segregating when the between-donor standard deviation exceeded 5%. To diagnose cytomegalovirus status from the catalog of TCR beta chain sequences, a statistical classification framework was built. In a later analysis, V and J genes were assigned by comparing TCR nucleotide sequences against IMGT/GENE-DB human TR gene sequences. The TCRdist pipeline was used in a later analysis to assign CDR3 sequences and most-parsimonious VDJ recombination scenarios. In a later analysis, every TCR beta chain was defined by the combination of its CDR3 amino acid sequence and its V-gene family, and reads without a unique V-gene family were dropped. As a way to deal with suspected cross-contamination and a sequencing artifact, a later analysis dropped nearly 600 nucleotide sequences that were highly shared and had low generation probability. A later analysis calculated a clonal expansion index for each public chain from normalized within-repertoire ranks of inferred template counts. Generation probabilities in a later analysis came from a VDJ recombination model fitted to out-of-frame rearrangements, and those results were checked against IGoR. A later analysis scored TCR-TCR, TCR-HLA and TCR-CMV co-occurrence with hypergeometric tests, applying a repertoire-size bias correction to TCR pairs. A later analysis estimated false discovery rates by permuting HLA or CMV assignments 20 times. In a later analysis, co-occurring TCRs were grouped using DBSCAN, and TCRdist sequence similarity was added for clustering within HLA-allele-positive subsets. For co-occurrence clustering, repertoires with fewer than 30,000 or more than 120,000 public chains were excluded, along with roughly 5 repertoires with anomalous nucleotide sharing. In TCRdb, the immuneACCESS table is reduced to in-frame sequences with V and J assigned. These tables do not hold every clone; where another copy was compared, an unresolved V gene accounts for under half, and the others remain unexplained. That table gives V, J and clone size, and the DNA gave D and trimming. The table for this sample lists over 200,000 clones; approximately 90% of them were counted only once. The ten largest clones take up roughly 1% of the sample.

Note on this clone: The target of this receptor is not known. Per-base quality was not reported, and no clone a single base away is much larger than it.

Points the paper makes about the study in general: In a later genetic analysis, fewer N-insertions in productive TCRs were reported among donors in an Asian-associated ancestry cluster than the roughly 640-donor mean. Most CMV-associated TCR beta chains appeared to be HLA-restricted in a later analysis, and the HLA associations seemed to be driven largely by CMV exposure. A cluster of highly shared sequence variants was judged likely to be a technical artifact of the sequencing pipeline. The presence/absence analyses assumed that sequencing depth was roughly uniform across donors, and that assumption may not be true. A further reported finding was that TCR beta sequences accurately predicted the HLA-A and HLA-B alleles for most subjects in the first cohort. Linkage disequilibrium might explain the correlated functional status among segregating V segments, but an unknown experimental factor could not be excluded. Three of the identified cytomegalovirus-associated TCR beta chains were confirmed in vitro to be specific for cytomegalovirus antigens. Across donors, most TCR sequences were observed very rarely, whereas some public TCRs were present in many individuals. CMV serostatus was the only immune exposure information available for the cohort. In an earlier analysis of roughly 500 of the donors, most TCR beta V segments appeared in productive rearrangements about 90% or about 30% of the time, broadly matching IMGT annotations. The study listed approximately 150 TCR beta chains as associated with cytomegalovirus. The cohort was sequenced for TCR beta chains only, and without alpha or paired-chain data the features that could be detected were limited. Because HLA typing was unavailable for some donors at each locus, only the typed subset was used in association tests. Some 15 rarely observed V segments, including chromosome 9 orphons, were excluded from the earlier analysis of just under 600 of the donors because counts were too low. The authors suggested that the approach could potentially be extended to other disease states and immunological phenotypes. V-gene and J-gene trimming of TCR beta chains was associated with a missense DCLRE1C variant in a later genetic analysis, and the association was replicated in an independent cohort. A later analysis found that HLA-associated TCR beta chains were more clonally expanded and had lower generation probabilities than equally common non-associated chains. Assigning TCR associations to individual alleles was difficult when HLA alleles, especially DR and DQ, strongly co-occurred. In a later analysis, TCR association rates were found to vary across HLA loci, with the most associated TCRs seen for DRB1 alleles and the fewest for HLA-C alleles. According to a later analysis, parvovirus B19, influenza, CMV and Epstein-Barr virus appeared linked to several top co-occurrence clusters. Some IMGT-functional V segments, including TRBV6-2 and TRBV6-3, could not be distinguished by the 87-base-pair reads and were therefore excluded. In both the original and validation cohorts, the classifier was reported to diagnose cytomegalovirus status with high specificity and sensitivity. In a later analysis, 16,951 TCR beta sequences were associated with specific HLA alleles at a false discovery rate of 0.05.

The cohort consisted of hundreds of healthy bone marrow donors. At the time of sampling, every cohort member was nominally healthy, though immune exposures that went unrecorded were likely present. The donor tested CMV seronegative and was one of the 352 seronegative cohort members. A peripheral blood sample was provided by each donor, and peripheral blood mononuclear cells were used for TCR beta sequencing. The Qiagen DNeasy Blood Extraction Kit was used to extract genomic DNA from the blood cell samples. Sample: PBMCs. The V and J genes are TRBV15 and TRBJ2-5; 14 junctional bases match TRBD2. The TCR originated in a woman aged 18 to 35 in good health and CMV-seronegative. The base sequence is TGTGCCACCAGCAGGACTAGCGGGGGGGCAGAGACCCAGTACTTC. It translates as CATSRTSGGAETQYF.